This passage covers 27 T cell receptor beta chains from one sample sequenced in a study of blood T cell repertoires in COVID-19. Generated by immunoSEQ multiplex PCR, the TCRdb table keeps only in-frame clones and is missing some. Seen here are 65,000 or so clones, roughly four fifths observed once, and the top ten hold more than 0.7%. Source material: peripheral blood. Receptors were obtained from a woman in her seventies with acute or convalescent COVID-19.

The chain combines TRBV6-5 with TRBJ2-7, with 8 bases aligning to TRBD1. Germline values: CDR1 MNHEY, CDR2 SVGAGI. After removal of 8 bases from V and 5 bases from J, the junction contained 14 bases not matched to a gene. This CDR3 spans 15 amino acids. CDR3 nucleotide sequence: TGTGCCAGCCGAAACAGGGACAGGCTAAATCACGAGCAGTACTTC. Amino acid sequence: CASRNRDRLNHEQYF.

The chain carries TRBV2 and TRBJ1-4; no clear D. V was cut by 6 bases and J by 5 bases, with 10 bases left in between. The CDR3 is 13 amino acids. Germline CDR1 SNHLY, CDR2 FYNNEI. The CDR3 loop reads CASSPLANEKLFF. The CDR3 DNA reads TGTGCCAGCAGCCCTCTTGCGAATGAAAAACTGTTTTTT.

The chain is built from TRBV6-1 and TRBJ2-5; D is unclear. Looked up from germline, CDR1 is MNHNS and CDR2 is SASEGT. The CDR3 spans 13 residues. Deletions cut 2 bases from V and 5 bases from J, with 9 bases between. The CDR3 sequence is CASSERALETQYF. The CDR3 DNA is TGTGCCAGCAGTGAAAGAGCACTGGAGACCCAGTACTTC.

This sequence joins TRBV19 and TRBJ2-1; D is possibly TRBD2 (5 bases). V lost 2 bases, J lost 3 bases, and 11 bases lay in between. The CDR3 contains 15 residues. CDR1 is LNHDA, CDR2 SQIVND, per germline (reference sequence). CDR3 in amino acids: CASSISYRDYNEQFF. CDR3 in DNA: TGTGCCAGTAGTATAAGCTACCGGGACTACAATGAGCAGTTCTTC.

The rearrangement joins TRBV2 to TRBJ2-2, with 8 nucleotides matching TRBD1. The germline CDR1 and CDR2 sequences are SNHLY and FYNNEI. V dropped 4 bases and J dropped 4; count of bases not matched to a gene: 5. The CDR3 is 15 amino acids. The CDR3 sequence is CASSGWTGPTGELFF. DNA for the CDR3: TGTGCCAGCAGTGGATGGACAGGGCCCACCGGGGAGCTGTTTTTT.

This clone has just a few counts. The rearrangement joins TRBV9 to TRBJ1-2; TRBD1 agrees at 10 bases. This CDR3 is 15 amino acids long. The V and J ends lost 0 bases and 5 bases, in that order; junction bases with no gene match: 4. Germline V gene data show CDR1 as SGDLS and CDR2 as YYNGEE. DNA of the CDR3: TGTGCCAGCAGCGTAGAGGGACAGGGGTTATATGGCTACACCTTC. It is translated as CASSVEGQGLYGYTF.

This clone was counted only a few times. The chain recombines TRBV7-2 with TRBJ2-1; 9 bases align to TRBD2. This CDR3 region has 16 residues. J lost 4 bases, V lost 4 bases, and 8 bases had no gene match. Germline CDR1 SGHTA, CDR2 FQGNSA. CDR3 sequence (DNA): TGTGCCAGCAGCTCCACCGGGACTAGCCCATACAATGAGCAGTTCTTC. It codes for CASSSTGTSPYNEQFF.

The V and J genes are TRBV29-1 and TRBJ2-3; D remains unclear. Germline V lookup: CDR1 SQVTM, CDR2 ANQGSEA. CDR3 length equals 14 residues. The V end was cut by 1 base, the J end by 3 bases, with 11 bases between. The CDR3 is CSVEAGLGTDTQYF. The CDR3 DNA sequence: TGCAGCGTTGAAGCAGGTCTGGGTACAGATACGCAGTATTTT.

V is TRBV19 and J is TRBJ2-3; tentatively, D is TRBD2 (6 bases). The CDR3 is made up of 15 amino acids. V was clipped by 2 bases and J by 5 bases, with 14 bases between them. Germline CDR1 is LNHDA and CDR2 is SQIVND (reference sequence). CDR3 coding DNA: TGTGCCAGTAGTATATCGGCAGGGAGGATAGATACGCAGTATTTT. Translation gives CASSISAGRIDTQYF.

The DNA for the CDR3 is TGTGCCAGCAGGCCTTGGGTCGGGACAGGGAACACTGAAGCTTTCTTT. Protein product: CASRPWVGTGNTEAFF. The chain uses TRBV27 and TRBJ1-1, with 8 nucleotides matching TRBD1. In germline, CDR1 is MNHEY, CDR2 SMNVEV (reference sequence). The V gene end was trimmed by 6 bases and the J gene end by 1 base; junction bases not matched to a gene: 10. There are 16 residues in the CDR3.

The rearrangement uses TRBV27 and TRBJ2-1; 9 nucleotides agree with TRBD2. The V and J ends lost 2 bases and 0 bases, in that order; junction bases with no gene match: 5. The length of the CDR3 is 17 residues. Germline-derived CDR1 and CDR2 are MNHEY and SMNVEV (reference sequence). The CDR3 here is CASSLRRGGASYNEQFF. The CDR3 DNA sequence: TGTGCCAGCAGTTTAAGGCGGGGGGGGGCCTCCTACAATGAGCAGTTCTTC.

In this sample, this clone turned up a few times. The V call is TRBV7-9, the J call TRBJ1-2, with D possibly being TRBD1 (5 bases). Trimming removed 0 bases from V and 8 bases from J, with 13 bases in between. The germline V gene encodes CDR1 SEHNR and CDR2 FQNEAQ (reference sequence). CDR3 length: 14 amino acids. The CDR3 coding sequence is TGTGCCAGCAGCTTAGCGACAGCCACCGGCGGCTACACCTTC. Protein product: CASSLATATGGYTF.

The chain joins TRBV7-8 to TRBJ1-4; 7 nucleotides agree with TRBD1. Germline CDR1 SGHVS, CDR2 FQNEAQ. The CDR3 is 15 amino acids. The junction had 7 bases not matched to a gene; V was cut back by 5 bases and J by 4 bases. This CDR3 is CASSPYQGDNEKLFF. The DNA for the CDR3 is TGTGCCAGCAGCCCATACCAGGGGGATAATGAAAAACTGTTTTTT.

This rearrangement joins TRBV6-5 to TRBJ2-7; D is possibly TRBD1 (5 bases). The length of the CDR3 is 12 residues. The V gene lost 8 bases and the J gene lost 1 base, with 9 bases spanning the gap. The germline gives CDR1 MNHEY, CDR2 SVGAGI. CDR3 sequence: CASSPGSYEQYF. Written as DNA, the CDR3 is TGTGCCAGCTCTCCAGGGTCCTACGAGCAGTACTTC.

The rearrangement uses TRBV12-3 or TRBV12-4 and TRBJ1-2, with a tentative D call TRBD1 (6 bases). V shed 3 bases and J shed 5 bases, with 7 bases lying between them. This CDR3 contains 12 residues. The CDR3 nucleotides are TGTGCCAGCAGTTTCGGACAGTATGGCTACACCTTC. This translates into CASSFGQYGYTF.

The chain couples TRBV6-5 to TRBJ2-5; 12 bases match TRBD2. The germline V gene encodes CDR1 MNHEY and CDR2 SVGAGI. V lost 5 bases to trimming and J lost 2 bases; unmatched junction nucleotides: 3. This CDR3 is 15 amino acids long. The CDR3 protein is CASSRLAGVQETQYF. CDR3 coding DNA: TGTGCCAGCAGTCGACTAGCGGGGGTACAAGAGACCCAGTACTTC.

CDR3 sequence (DNA): TGTGCCAGCAGTCCACCGGGACAGGGACCCTACTTCTTT. Translation: CASSPPGQGPYFF. This sequence joins TRBV6-5 and TRBJ1-1, with 9 bases fitting TRBD1. The CDR3 length is 13 residues. Germline loops: CDR1 MNHEY, CDR2 SVGAGI. Losses at the gene ends were 5 bases for V and 14 bases for J; bases not matched to a gene: 12.

This clone is a singleton in its sample. The chain uses TRBV19 and TRBJ1-5, with 7 nucleotides matching TRBD1. CDR3 length equals 16 residues. Germline V CDR1 and CDR2: LNHDA, SQIVND (reference sequence). The ends lost 5 bases at V and 6 bases at J; junction bases unmatched: 13. CDR3 sequence reads: CASSASWGQTSQPQHF. In DNA, the CDR3 is TGTGCCAGTAGTGCGTCATGGGGACAGACGAGTCAGCCCCAGCATTTT.

The chain carries TRBV19 and TRBJ2-1, with 9 bases matching TRBD2. The germline V gene encodes CDR1 LNHDA and CDR2 SQIVND (reference sequence). The CDR3 sequence is 18 residues long. Trimming took 1 base from V and 1 from J; bases not matched to a gene: 8. The CDR3 loop reads CASSIGTTREGSYNEQFF. CDR3 in DNA: TGTGCCAGTAGTATAGGTACAACGCGGGAGGGATCCTACAATGAGCAGTTCTTC.

The chain uses TRBV20-1 and TRBJ2-1; 12 bases line up with TRBD2. The ends lost 3 bases at V and 5 bases at J; junction bases unmatched: 8. Germline CDR1 DFQATT, CDR2 SNEGSKA (reference sequence). The CDR3 has 16 residues. CDR3 coding DNA: TGCAGTGCTAGTAAGACTAGCGGGGGCCCACACAATGAGCAGTTCTTC. Its protein product is CSASKTSGGPHNEQFF.

The chain is built from TRBV14 and TRBJ2-3; D is uncertain. The CDR3 runs to 12 residues. Germline V gives CDR1 SGHDN, CDR2 FVKESK. The V end was cut by 4 bases, the J end by 6 bases, with 8 bases between. The CDR3 nucleotides are TGTGCCAGCAGCCCCTTTTTGGATACGCAGTATTTT. It is translated as CASSPFLDTQYF.

This chain links TRBV30 with TRBJ2-3, with 13 positions matching TRBD2. CDR1 and CDR2 (germline): GTSNPN, SVGIG (reference sequence). The CDR3 extends over 13 amino acids. Unmatched junction bases numbered 3, after V lost 7 bases and J lost 5 bases. The CDR3 bases are TGTGCCTTGACTAGCGGGGGGATAGATACGCAGTATTTT. This translates into CALTSGGIDTQYF.

The chain uses TRBV28 and TRBJ2-2; 9 bases match TRBD1. This CDR3 spans 16 amino acids. V gave up 5 bases and J gave up 0 bases; unmatched junction bases: 4. CDR1 and CDR2 (germline): MDHEN, SYDVKM. The CDR3 nucleotides are TGTGCCAGCAGTCCCCGACAGGGGGCGAACACCGGGGAGCTGTTTTTT. It encodes CASSPRQGANTGELFF.

This clone turned up a few times. The J gene is TRBJ1-2, the V gene TRBV3-1 (or the pseudogene TRBV3-2); no firm D call. V gave up 6 bases and J gave up 7 bases, with 12 bases separating them. Germline CDR1 is LGHDT and CDR2 is YNNKEL (reference sequence). The CDR3 runs 12 residues. The CDR3 DNA sequence: TGTGCCAGCAGTCTAAACCGGGTTGGCTACACCTTC. Its protein is CASSLNRVGYTF.

This chain connects TRBV2 to TRBJ1-6, with 8 positions matching TRBD1. The J segment lost 0 bases and the V segment lost 7 bases, leaving 8 bases of the junction unmatched. Germline CDR1 is SNHLY and CDR2 is FYNNEI. The CDR3 extends over 17 amino acids. CDR3 DNA: TGTGCCAGCAAGGGGACAGGCCTAAGCTCCTATAATTCACCCCTCCACTTT. Encoded protein: CASKGTGLSSYNSPLHF.

V gene TRBV19 combines with J gene TRBJ2-1, with a possible D match to TRBD1 (6 bases). The V and J ends lost 3 bases and 2 bases respectively, with 11 bases between them. Per germline, CDR1 LNHDA and CDR2 SQIVND (reference sequence). CDR3 length equals 15 residues. The CDR3 DNA is TGTGCCAGTAGTATCGGGACAAGGCCCTACAATGAGCAGTTCTTC. Amino acids: CASSIGTRPYNEQFF.

This CDR3 is CASSNGQSNTEAFF. The CDR3 bases are TGTGCCAGCAGCAACGGACAGTCGAACACTGAAGCTTTCTTT. The chain uses TRBV6-1 and TRBJ1-1; TRBD1 is a possible D gene (6 bases). Trimming left V 6 bases short and J 1 base short, with 12 bases between. The CDR3 runs to 14 residues. CDR1 is MNHNS and CDR2 is SASEGT in the germline V gene.